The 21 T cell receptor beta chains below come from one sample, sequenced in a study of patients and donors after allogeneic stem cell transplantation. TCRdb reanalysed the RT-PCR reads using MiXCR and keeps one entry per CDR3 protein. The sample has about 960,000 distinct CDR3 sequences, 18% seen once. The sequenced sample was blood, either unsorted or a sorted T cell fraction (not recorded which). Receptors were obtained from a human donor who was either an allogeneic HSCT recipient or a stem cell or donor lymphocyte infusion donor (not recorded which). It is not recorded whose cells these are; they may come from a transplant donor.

CDR3 protein: CAINAGPGYEQYF. The CDR3 nucleotides are TGTGCCATAAATGCGGGACCCGGCTACGAGCAGTACTTC. The chain carries TRBV10-3 and TRBJ2-7, with TRBD2 as a possible D gene (6 bases). The germline CDR1 and CDR2 sequences are ENHRY and SYGVKD. The CDR3 length is 13 residues. Trimming took 9 bases from V and 3 from J, leaving 15 bases between them.

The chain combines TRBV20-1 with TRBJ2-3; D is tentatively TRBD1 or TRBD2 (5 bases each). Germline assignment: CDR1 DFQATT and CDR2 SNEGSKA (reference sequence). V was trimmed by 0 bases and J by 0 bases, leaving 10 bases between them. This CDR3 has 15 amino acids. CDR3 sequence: CSARDPGHSTDTQYF. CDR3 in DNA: TGCAGTGCTAGAGACCCGGGGCATAGCACAGATACGCAGTATTTT.

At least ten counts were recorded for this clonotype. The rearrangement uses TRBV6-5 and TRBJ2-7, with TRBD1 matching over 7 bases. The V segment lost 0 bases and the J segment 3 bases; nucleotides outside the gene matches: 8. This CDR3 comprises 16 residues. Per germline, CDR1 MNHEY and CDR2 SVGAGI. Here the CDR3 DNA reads TGTGCCAGCAGTTACTCGAGGACAGGCTGGTACTACGAGCAGTACTTC. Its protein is CASSYSRTGWYYEQYF.

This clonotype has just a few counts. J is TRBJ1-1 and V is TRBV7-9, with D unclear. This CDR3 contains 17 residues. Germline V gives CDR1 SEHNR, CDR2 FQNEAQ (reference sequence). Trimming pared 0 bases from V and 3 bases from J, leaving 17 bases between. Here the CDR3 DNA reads TGTGCCAGCAGCTTAGCGGTTGCGGGGAGAAGGGACACTGAAGCTTTCTTT. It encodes CASSLAVAGRRDTEAFF.

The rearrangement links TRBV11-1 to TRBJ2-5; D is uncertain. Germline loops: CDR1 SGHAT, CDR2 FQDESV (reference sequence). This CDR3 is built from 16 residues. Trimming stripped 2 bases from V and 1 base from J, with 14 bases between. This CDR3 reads CASSLRRGPIQETQYF. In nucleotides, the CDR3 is TGTGCCAGCAGCTTAAGGAGAGGCCCCATCCAAGAGACCCAGTACTTC.

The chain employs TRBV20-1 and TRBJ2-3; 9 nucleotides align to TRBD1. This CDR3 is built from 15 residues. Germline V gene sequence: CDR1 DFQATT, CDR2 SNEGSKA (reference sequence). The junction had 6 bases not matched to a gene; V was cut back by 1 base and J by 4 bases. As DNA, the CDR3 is TGCAGTGCTAGAGGGGACAGGGCCCGCTCAGATACGCAGTATTTT. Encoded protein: CSARGDRARSDTQYF.

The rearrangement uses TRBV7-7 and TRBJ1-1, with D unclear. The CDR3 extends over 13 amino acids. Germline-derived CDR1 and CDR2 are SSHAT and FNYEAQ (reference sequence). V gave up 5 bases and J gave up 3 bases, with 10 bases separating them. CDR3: CASSQKADTEAFF. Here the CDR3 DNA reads TGTGCCAGCAGCCAAAAGGCGGACACTGAAGCTTTCTTT.

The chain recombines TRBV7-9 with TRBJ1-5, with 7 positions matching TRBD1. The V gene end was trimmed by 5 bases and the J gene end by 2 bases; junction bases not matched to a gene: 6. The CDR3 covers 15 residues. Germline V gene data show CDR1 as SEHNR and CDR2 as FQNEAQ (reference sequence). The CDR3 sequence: CASSTFTGGNQPQHF. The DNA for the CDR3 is TGTGCCAGCAGCACCTTTACAGGGGGCAATCAGCCCCAGCATTTT.

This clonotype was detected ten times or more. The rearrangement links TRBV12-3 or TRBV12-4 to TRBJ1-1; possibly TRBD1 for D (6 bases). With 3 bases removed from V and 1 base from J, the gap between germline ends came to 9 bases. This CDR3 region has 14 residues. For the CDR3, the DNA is TGTGCCAGCAGTTTTACGGACAGGAACACTGAAGCTTTCTTT. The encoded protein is CASSFTDRNTEAFF.

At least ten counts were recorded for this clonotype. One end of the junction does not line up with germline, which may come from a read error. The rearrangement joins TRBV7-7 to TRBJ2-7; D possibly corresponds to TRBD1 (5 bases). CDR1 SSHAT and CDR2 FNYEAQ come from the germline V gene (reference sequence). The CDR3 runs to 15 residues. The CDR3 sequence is CASSLGQGARYEQYF. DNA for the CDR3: TGTGCTAGCAGCTTAGGTCAGGGCGCCCGTTACGAGCAGTACTTC. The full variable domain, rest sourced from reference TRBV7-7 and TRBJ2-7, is GAGVSQSPRYKVTKRGQDVTLRCDPISSHATLYWYQQALGQGPEFLTYFNYEAQPDKSGLPSDRFSAERPEGSISTLTIQRTEQRDSAMYRCASSLGQGARYEQYFGPGTRLTVT.

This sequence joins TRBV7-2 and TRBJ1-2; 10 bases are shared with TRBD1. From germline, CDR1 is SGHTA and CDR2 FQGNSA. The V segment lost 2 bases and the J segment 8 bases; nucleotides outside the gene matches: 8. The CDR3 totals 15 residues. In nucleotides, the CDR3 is TGTGCCAGCAGCTTAAAGCGGACAGGGGGGGGAGGCTACACCTTC. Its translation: CASSLKRTGGGGYTF.

The CDR3 region is CASSEVQGATGELFF. The CDR3 DNA sequence: TGTGCCAGCAGTGAGGTACAGGGGGCGACCGGGGAGCTGTTTTTT. The J gene is TRBJ2-2, the V gene TRBV2; 9 bases are a match to TRBD1. Germline trimming cut 3 bases from V and 5 bases from J; bases unmatched to any gene: 4. The CDR3 runs 15 residues. Germline CDR1 SNHLY, CDR2 FYNNEI.

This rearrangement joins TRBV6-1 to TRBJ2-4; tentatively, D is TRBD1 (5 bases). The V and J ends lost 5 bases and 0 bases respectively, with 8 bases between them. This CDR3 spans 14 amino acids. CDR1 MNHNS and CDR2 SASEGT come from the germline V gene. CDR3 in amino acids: CASSTGLAKNIQYF. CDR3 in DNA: TGTGCCAGCAGTACAGGCTTAGCCAAAAACATTCAGTACTTC.

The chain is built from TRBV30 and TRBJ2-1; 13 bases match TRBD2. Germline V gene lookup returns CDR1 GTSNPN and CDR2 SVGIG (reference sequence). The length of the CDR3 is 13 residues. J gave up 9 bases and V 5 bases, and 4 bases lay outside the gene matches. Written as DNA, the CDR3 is TGTGCCTGGGGGACTAGCGGGGTAGGTGAGCAGTTCTTC. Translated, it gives CAWGTSGVGEQFF.

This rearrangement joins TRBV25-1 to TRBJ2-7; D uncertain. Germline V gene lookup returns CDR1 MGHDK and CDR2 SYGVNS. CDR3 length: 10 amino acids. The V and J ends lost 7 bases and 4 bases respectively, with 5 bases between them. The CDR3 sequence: CASICYEQYF. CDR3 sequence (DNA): TGTGCCAGCATCTGTTACGAGCAGTACTTC.

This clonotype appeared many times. In DNA form, the CDR3 reads TGCAGTGCCCCTGGGACTTATGCTAGCACAGATACGCAGTATTTT. The encoded protein is CSAPGTYASTDTQYF. V gene TRBV20-1 combines with J gene TRBJ2-3; the D gene is possibly TRBD2 (6 bases). Germline CDR1 is DFQATT and CDR2 is SNEGSKA (reference sequence). The CDR3 is made up of 15 amino acids. V gave up 6 bases and J gave up 0 bases, with 16 bases separating them.

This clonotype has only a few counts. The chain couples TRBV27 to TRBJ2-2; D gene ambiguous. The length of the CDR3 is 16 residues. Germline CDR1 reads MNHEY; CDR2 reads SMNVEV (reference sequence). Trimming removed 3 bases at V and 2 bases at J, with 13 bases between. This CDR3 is CASSFGPDLNTGELFF. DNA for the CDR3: TGTGCCAGCAGTTTTGGTCCAGATCTAAACACCGGGGAGCTGTTTTTT.

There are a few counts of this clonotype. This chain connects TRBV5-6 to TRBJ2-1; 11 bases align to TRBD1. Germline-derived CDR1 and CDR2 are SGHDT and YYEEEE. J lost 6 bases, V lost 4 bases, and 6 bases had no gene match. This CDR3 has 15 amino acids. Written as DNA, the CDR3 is TGTGCCAGCAGCGGGGTCGGGACAGGGGGCAATGAGCAGTTCTTC. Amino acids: CASSGVGTGGNEQFF.

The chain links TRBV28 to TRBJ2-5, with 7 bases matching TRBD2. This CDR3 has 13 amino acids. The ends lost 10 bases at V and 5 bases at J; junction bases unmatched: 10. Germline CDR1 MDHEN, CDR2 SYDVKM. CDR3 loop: CATGGEFRETQYF. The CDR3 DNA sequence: TGTGCCACGGGGGGAGAATTCCGGGAGACCCAGTACTTC. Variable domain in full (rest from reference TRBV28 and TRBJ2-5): DVKVTQSSRYLVKRTGEKVFLECVQDMDHENMFWYRQDPGLGLRLIYFSYDVKMKEKGDIPEGYSVSREKKERFSLILESASTNQTSMYLCATGGEFRETQYFGPGTRLLVL.

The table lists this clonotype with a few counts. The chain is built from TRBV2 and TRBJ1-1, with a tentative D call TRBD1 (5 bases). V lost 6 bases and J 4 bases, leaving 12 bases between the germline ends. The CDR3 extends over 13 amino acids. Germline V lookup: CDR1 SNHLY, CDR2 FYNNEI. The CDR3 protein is CASRGSGATEAFF. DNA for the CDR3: TGTGCCAGCAGAGGGTCCGGGGCCACTGAAGCTTTCTTT.

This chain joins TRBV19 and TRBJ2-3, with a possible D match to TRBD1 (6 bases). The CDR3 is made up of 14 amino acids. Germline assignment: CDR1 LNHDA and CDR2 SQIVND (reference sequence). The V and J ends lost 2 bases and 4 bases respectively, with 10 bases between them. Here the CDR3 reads CASSISGAADTQYF. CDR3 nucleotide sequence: TGTGCCAGTAGTATATCAGGGGCCGCAGATACGCAGTATTTT.